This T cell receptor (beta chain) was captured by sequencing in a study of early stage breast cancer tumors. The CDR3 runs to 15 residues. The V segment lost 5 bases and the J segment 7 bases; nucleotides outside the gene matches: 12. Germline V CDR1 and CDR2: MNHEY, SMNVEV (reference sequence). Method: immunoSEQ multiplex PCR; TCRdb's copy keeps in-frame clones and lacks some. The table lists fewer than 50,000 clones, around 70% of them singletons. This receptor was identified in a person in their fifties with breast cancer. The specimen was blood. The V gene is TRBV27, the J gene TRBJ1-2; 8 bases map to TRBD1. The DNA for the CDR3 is TGTGCCAGCAGTCCCGGGGACAGGTTTACGGGTGGCTACACCTTC. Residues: CASSPGDRFTGGYTF.